The 30 T cell receptor beta chains below come from one sample, sequenced in a study of T cell changes during pregnancy in multiple sclerosis. Libraries were prepared by immunoSEQ multiplex PCR; TCRdb keeps only in-frame clonotypes and omits some of them. The sample has 50,000 or so clones, around 90% seen once. Sequencing used peripheral blood, obtained after pregnancy. These receptors were taken from a female donor in good health, enrolled as a control in a pregnancy study.

J is TRBJ1-2 and V is TRBV28; 8 bases match TRBD1. V was clipped by 7 bases and J by 9 bases; unmatched bases: 16. The germline V gene encodes CDR1 MDHEN and CDR2 SYDVKM. CDR3 length: 15 residues. The CDR3 sequence is CASKFGTGVTRRYTF. CDR3 DNA: TGTGCCAGCAAATTCGGGACAGGCGTTACACGCCGCTACACCTTC.

Turning to this clone: The junction does not match germline at one end; this may be a read error. The chain joins TRBV5-1 to TRBJ2-3, with 16 bases fitting TRBD2. The CDR3 loop spans 19 amino acids. Germline V lookup: CDR1 SGHRS, CDR2 YFSETQ. CDR3 nucleotides: TGCGCCAGCAGGTTGGGACTAGCGGGAGGGCCTGAGGGGACAGATACGCAGTATTTT. It specifies CASRLGLAGGPEGTDTQYF. The full variable domain, rest sourced from reference TRBV5-1 and TRBJ2-3, is KAGVTQTPRYLIKTRGQQVTLSCSPISGHRSVSWYQQTPGQGLQFLFEYFSETQRNKGNFPGRFSGRQFSNSRSEMNVSTLELGDSALYLCASRLGLAGGPEGTDTQYFGPGTRLTVL.

This clone appeared a few times. The gene calls are TRBV7-9 and TRBJ1-1, with TRBD1 matching over 7 bases. The junction had 16 bases not matched to a gene; V was cut back by 2 bases and J by 4 bases. The CDR3 contains 18 residues. Germline loops: CDR1 SEHNR, CDR2 FQNEAQ (reference sequence). This CDR3 reads CASSLNPRTGGRRTEAFF. The DNA for the CDR3 is TGTGCCAGCAGCTTAAACCCCCGGACAGGCGGTCGACGCACTGAAGCTTTCTTT.

The chain has TRBV7-2 and TRBJ2-5; D unresolved. The CDR3 runs to 15 residues. The V gene lost 5 bases and the J gene lost 2 bases, with 15 bases spanning the gap. Germline CDR1 reads SGHTA; CDR2 reads FQGNSA. CDR3 nucleotides: TGTGCCAGCAGCCCGAGCGCGGCGCCGCAAGAGACCCAGTACTTC. Its translation: CASSPSAAPQETQYF.

This chain uses TRBV7-2 with TRBJ2-1; 10 positions match TRBD2. CDR3 length: 15 amino acids. Germline V gene lookup returns CDR1 SGHTA and CDR2 FQGNSA. Trimming took 4 bases from V and 7 from J; bases not matched to a gene: 7. CDR3 sequence reads: CASSSNIAGGNEQFF. The CDR3 DNA is TGTGCCAGCAGCTCCAACATAGCGGGAGGTAATGAGCAGTTCTTC.

This chain joins TRBV6-5 and TRBJ2-1; D perhaps matches TRBD2 (5 bases). The CDR3 contains 16 residues. V lost 4 bases to trimming and J lost 1 base, with 14 bases between them. Germline CDR1 MNHEY, CDR2 SVGAGI. The CDR3: CASSSQNRGSYNEQFF. The CDR3 DNA reads as TGTGCCAGCAGTTCTCAGAATCGGGGTTCCTACAATGAGCAGTTCTTC.

The chain's CDR3 is CASSPNRLVPNEQFF. The DNA for the CDR3 is TGTGCCAGCAGCCCTAACCGACTAGTTCCCAATGAGCAGTTCTTC. The chain employs TRBV7-2 and TRBJ2-1; D perhaps matches TRBD2 (6 bases). The germline V and J ends were trimmed by 5 bases and 6 bases, with 17 bases remaining between them. CDR3 size: 15 residues. Germline CDR1 reads SGHTA; CDR2 reads FQGNSA.

This clone was observed once. The gene calls are TRBV7-2 and TRBJ1-6, with D unresolved. CDR3 length equals 14 residues. CDR1 SGHTA and CDR2 FQGNSA come from the germline V gene. V gave up 0 bases and J gave up 7 bases, with 7 bases separating them. The CDR3 bases are TGTGCCAGCAGCTTAGCGGTGGAGAATTCACCCCTCCACTTT. Translation gives CASSLAVENSPLHF.

The CDR3 sequence is CASSGRPGTGGEEQYF. CDR3 nucleotide sequence: TGTGCCAGCAGTGGACGACCCGGGACAGGGGGCGAGGAGCAGTACTTC. V gene TRBV25-1 combines with J gene TRBJ2-7, with TRBD1 matching 12 bases. V shed 4 bases and J 7 bases; nucleotides not matched to a gene: 11. Per the germline V gene, CDR1 is MGHDK and CDR2 is SYGVNS. This CDR3 is 16 amino acids long.

This chain connects TRBV7-2 to TRBJ2-7, with 10 bases that match TRBD2. The CDR3 totals 14 residues. Germline-derived CDR1 and CDR2 are SGHTA and FQGNSA. V was clipped by 6 bases and J by 7 bases; unmatched bases: 9. The chain's CDR3 is CASRQAGGPGEQYF. DNA of the CDR3: TGTGCCAGCAGACAAGCGGGAGGGCCGGGGGAGCAGTACTTC. The full variable domain, in which reference TRBV7-2 and TRBJ2-7 provide the parts outside the CDR3, is GAGVSQSPSNKVTEKGKDVELRCDPISGHTALYWYRQSLGQGLEFLIYFQGNSAPDKSGLPSDRFSAERTGGSVSTLTIQRTQQEDSAVYLCASRQAGGPGEQYFGPGTRLTVT.

The CDR3 DNA is TGCGCCAGCAGCTTACGGACAGGTATGAACACTGAAGCTTTCTTT. Encoded protein: CASSLRTGMNTEAFF. This chain connects TRBV5-1 to TRBJ1-1; TRBD1 aligns across 7 bases. This CDR3 has 15 amino acids. CDR1 is SGHRS, CDR2 YFSETQ, per germline. V lost 2 bases and J lost 0; bases outside the gene matches: 4. Drawing the rest from reference TRBV5-1 and TRBJ1-1, the complete variable domain is KAGVTQTPRYLIKTRGQQVTLSCSPISGHRSVSWYQQTPGQGLQFLFEYFSETQRNKGNFPGRFSGRQFSNSRSEMNVSTLELGDSALYLCASSLRTGMNTEAFFGQGTRLTVV.

This chain links TRBV27 with TRBJ2-5; 10 nucleotides line up with TRBD2. Germline trimming cut 5 bases from V and 5 bases from J; bases unmatched to any gene: 17. Germline V CDR1 and CDR2: MNHEY, SMNVEV (reference sequence). There are 18 residues in the CDR3. The CDR3: CASSPRPYSGGKGETQYF. CDR3 sequence (DNA): TGTGCCAGCAGTCCCCGACCCTATAGCGGGGGGAAGGGGGAGACCCAGTACTTC.

This chain joins TRBV5-1 and TRBJ1-2; no firm D call. Germline lookup yields CDR1 SGHRS and CDR2 YFSETQ. Deletions cut 5 bases from V and 7 bases from J, with 12 bases between. This CDR3 contains 12 residues. CDR3: CASSAGIAGYTF. CDR3 DNA: TGCGCCAGCAGTGCGGGAATTGCTGGCTACACCTTC.

The genes are TRBV27 and TRBJ1-2, with 9 bases identical to TRBD1. The CDR3 is made up of 14 amino acids. V shed 6 bases, J shed 6 bases, and the junction held 8 bases outside the gene matches. Germline assignment: CDR1 MNHEY and CDR2 SMNVEV (reference sequence). CDR3 loop: CASRRTGTGNGYTF. CDR3 DNA sequence: TGTGCCAGCAGACGCACCGGGACAGGGAATGGCTACACCTTC.

V usage is TRBV7-2 and J usage is TRBJ1-1; 10 nucleotides match TRBD1. Per the germline V gene, CDR1 is SGHTA and CDR2 is FQGNSA. The CDR3 runs 16 residues. V was clipped by 4 bases and J by 5 bases; unmatched bases: 10. This chain's CDR3 is CASSSGTGAPGTEAFF. CDR3 sequence (DNA): TGTGCCAGCAGCTCGGGGACAGGGGCGCCGGGTACTGAAGCTTTCTTT.

The chain couples TRBV4-3 to TRBJ2-2, with TRBD1 as a possible D gene (5 bases). Per germline, CDR1 LGHNA and CDR2 YSLEER. V was clipped by 3 bases and J by 3 bases, with 11 bases between them. The CDR3 runs 15 residues. Here the CDR3 DNA reads TGCGCCAGCAGCCACTTCGACAGTTACACCGGGGAGCTGTTTTTT. Translating it yields CASSHFDSYTGELFF.

The rearrangement joins TRBV28 to TRBJ1-2; 8 positions agree with TRBD1. The germline V gene has CDR1 MDHEN and CDR2 SYDVKM. This CDR3 spans 14 amino acids. Unmatched junction bases numbered 10, after V lost 6 bases and J lost 7 bases. CDR3 region: CASRASGGGGGYTF. CDR3 sequence (DNA): TGTGCCAGCAGGGCATCAGGGGGCGGTGGTGGCTACACCTTC.

J is TRBJ1-2 and V is TRBV28; weak D call: TRBD1 (5 bases). The V end was cut by 6 bases, the J end by 7 bases, with 12 bases between. The CDR3 is 12 residues long. From germline, CDR1 is MDHEN and CDR2 SYDVKM. This CDR3 reads CASSSRVGGYTF. CDR3 in DNA: TGTGCCAGCAGCTCCAGGGTTGGTGGCTACACCTTC.

V usage is TRBV27 and J usage is TRBJ1-2; TRBD1 matches 12 bases. Germline CDR1 and CDR2: MNHEY and SMNVEV (reference sequence). J gave up 4 bases and V 11 bases, and 11 bases lay outside the gene matches. This CDR3 region has 15 residues. This CDR3 reads CAAGTGTGGRYGYTF. CDR3 bases: TGTGCCGCGGGAACCGGGACAGGGGGCCGCTATGGCTACACCTTC.

This chain connects TRBV7-8 to TRBJ1-1; 11 bases are shared with TRBD1. The CDR3 consists of 15 residues. CDR1 is SGHVS, CDR2 FQNEAQ, per germline. With 5 bases clipped from V and 1 base from J, the junction kept 3 bases outside the gene matches. The CDR3 loop is CASSAGTGGNTEAFF. The CDR3 bases are TGTGCCAGCAGCGCGGGGACAGGGGGGAACACTGAAGCTTTCTTT.

This sequence joins TRBV5-1 and TRBJ2-5; 7 bases match TRBD2. Trimming at V came to 2 bases and at J to 5 bases, leaving 15 bases not matched to a gene. The CDR3 has 17 residues. Germline values: CDR1 SGHRS, CDR2 YFSETQ. Here the CDR3 DNA reads TGCGCCAGCAGCTTTGGAGGCGGGGGTCGTCGAGGGGAGACCCAGTACTTC. Residues: CASSFGGGGRRGETQYF.

The J gene is TRBJ2-1, the V gene TRBV5-6; 10 bases align to TRBD2. This CDR3 comprises 15 residues. V was pared by 2 bases and J by 2 bases, with 1 base of the junction left unmatched. CDR1 and CDR2 (germline): SGHDT, YYEEEE. CDR3 region: CASSLLAGTYNEQFF. DNA for the CDR3: TGTGCCAGCAGCTTACTAGCGGGGACCTACAATGAGCAGTTCTTC.

This chain links TRBV5-6 with TRBJ1-4; D gene ambiguous. Trimming left V 1 base short and J 7 bases short, with 11 bases between. CDR3 length: 14 residues. CDR1 and CDR2 (germline): SGHDT, YYEEEE. CDR3 residues: CASSLPPVREKLFF. CDR3 bases: TGTGCCAGCAGCTTGCCCCCGGTTCGTGAAAAACTGTTTTTT.

The V call is TRBV7-2, the J call TRBJ1-2, with 7 bases aligning to TRBD1. There are 15 residues in the CDR3. The V and J ends lost 5 bases and 8 bases, in that order; junction bases with no gene match: 14. The germline CDR1 and CDR2 sequences are SGHTA and FQGNSA. In DNA form, the CDR3 reads TGTGCCAGCAGCCTTCAGGACAGGTTCCTCCAGGGCTACACCTTC. Its translation is CASSLQDRFLQGYTF. Complete variable domain (other parts from reference TRBV7-2 and TRBJ1-2): GAGVSQSPSNKVTEKGKDVELRCDPISGHTALYWYRQSLGQGLEFLIYFQGNSAPDKSGLPSDRFSAERTGGSVSTLTIQRTQQEDSAVYLCASSLQDRFLQGYTFGSGTRLTVV.

The chain has TRBV7-6 and TRBJ1-1; 8 bases fit TRBD1. In germline, CDR1 is SGHVS, CDR2 FNYEAQ. Trimming cost V 5 bases and J 4 bases; bases outside gene matches: 6. This CDR3 is 14 amino acids long. The CDR3 here is CASSIGQGGTEAFF. The CDR3 nucleotides read TGTGCCAGCAGCATTGGACAGGGAGGCACTGAAGCTTTCTTT.

V usage is TRBV9 and J usage is TRBJ1-1, with TRBD1 identical over 8 bases. The CDR3 spans 14 residues. The V gene end was trimmed by 6 bases and the J gene end by 0 bases; junction bases not matched to a gene: 4. The V gene's germline CDR1 is SGDLS and CDR2 YYNGEE. The CDR3, as DNA: TGTGCCAGCACTCCGGGACAGGTGAACACTGAAGCTTTCTTT. Amino acids: CASTPGQVNTEAFF.

This chain links TRBV15 with TRBJ1-2; unclear D gene. The ends were cut back, 2 bases at V and 2 bases at J, with 12 bases in the middle. CDR1 and CDR2 (germline): LNHNV, YYDKDF (reference sequence). The CDR3 runs 15 residues. In nucleotides, the CDR3 is TGTGCCACCAGCAGAATTCTAGGGAGCAACTATGGCTACACCTTC. Translation gives CATSRILGSNYGYTF.

In this sample, this clone turned up once. The rearrangement links TRBV5-5 to TRBJ1-4; 7 positions agree with TRBD1. This CDR3 has 15 amino acids. CDR1 is SGHKS and CDR2 is YYEKEE in the germline V gene (reference sequence). With 0 bases clipped from V and 11 bases from J, the junction kept 10 bases outside the gene matches. This chain's CDR3 is CASSLAGGSHWKLFF. The DNA of the CDR3 is TGTGCCAGCAGCTTGGCAGGGGGAAGTCATTGGAAACTGTTTTTT.

DNA of the CDR3: TGCAGCGTCACTAGCGGGAAAAACATTCAGTACTTC. This sequence encodes CSVTSGKNIQYF. The J gene is TRBJ2-4, the V gene TRBV29-1; 9 bases are a match to TRBD2. With 6 bases clipped from V and 4 bases from J, the junction kept 1 base outside the gene matches. The CDR3 consists of 12 residues. Germline V gene sequence: CDR1 SQVTM, CDR2 ANQGSEA.

The CDR3 is CASSLSGSPLHF. As DNA, the CDR3 is TGTGCCAGCAGCTTATCGGGTTCACCCCTCCACTTT. The chain is built from TRBV7-9 and TRBJ1-6; D ambiguous. The V end lost 2 bases, the J end lost 9 bases, and 5 bases lay between the germline ends. The CDR3 has 12 amino acids. Germline CDR1 SEHNR, CDR2 FQNEAQ (reference sequence).